Following are 13 T cell receptor beta chains from one sample sequenced in a study of memory CD4+ T cells and cytomegalovirus serostatus. The sort gate was single viable CD3+CD4+CD8-CD45RO+ cells for memory CD4+ T cells. Repertoires were generated with immunoSEQ multiplex PCR, while TCRdb's copy carries only in-frame clones and drops some. The sample consists of about 60,000 clones, roughly 75% of them appearing once. The sample was memory CD4+ T cells from blood. Receptors originate from an adult in good health and CMV-seronegative. Some clones in this sample may be carry-over from other donors' samples.

This sequence joins TRBV5-1 and TRBJ2-7; D is tentatively TRBD1 or TRBD2 (5 bases each). The CDR3 loop spans 14 amino acids. Trimming took off 3 bases at V and 0 bases at J, with 10 bases between the two ends. From germline, CDR1 is SGHRS and CDR2 YFSETQ. The CDR3 spells CASSSGTYSYEQYF. In DNA form, the CDR3 reads TGCGCCAGCAGCTCCGGGACGTACTCCTACGAGCAGTACTTC.

The chain joins TRBV5-6 to TRBJ2-2, with D perhaps being TRBD1 or TRBD2 (6 bases each). The germline V gene has CDR1 SGHDT and CDR2 YYEEEE. V lost 1 base to trimming and J lost 6 bases, with 10 bases between them. The CDR3 totals 14 residues. CDR3 DNA: TGTGCCAGCAGCTTGTGGGGGGCTCCCGGGGAGCTGTTTTTT. It translates to CASSLWGAPGELFF.

This clone was detected a few times. V usage is TRBV29-1 and J usage is TRBJ1-1, with unresolved D. Trimming removed 2 bases from V and 4 bases from J, with 8 bases in between. The CDR3 consists of 12 residues. Germline CDR1 and CDR2: SQVTM and ANQGSEA. The CDR3 nucleotides read TGCAGCGTTGAACGAGGGTTCACTGAAGCTTTCTTT. This sequence encodes CSVERGFTEAFF.

The V gene is TRBV7-9, the J gene TRBJ2-3; D might be TRBD2 (5 bases). V was clipped by 5 bases and J by 2 bases, with 11 bases between them. Germline V gives CDR1 SEHNR, CDR2 FQNEAQ (reference sequence). The CDR3 contains 14 residues. The CDR3 DNA follows: TGTGCCAGCAGCCGAGAACGGGACACAGATACGCAGTATTTT. It is translated as CASSRERDTDTQYF. Based on the CDR3 plus reference TRBV7-9 and TRBJ2-3, the full variable domain is DTGVSQNPRHKITKRGQNVTFRCDPISEHNRLYWYRQTLGQGPEFLTYFQNEAQLEKSRLLSDRFSAERPKGSFSTLEIQRTEQGDSAMYLCASSRERDTDTQYFGPGTRLTVL.

The J gene is TRBJ2-1, the V gene TRBV14; D remains unclear. The length of the CDR3 is 13 residues. V was pared by 3 bases and J by 4 bases, with 7 bases between. Germline values: CDR1 SGHDN, CDR2 FVKESK. CDR3: CASSQGMYNEQFF. Here the CDR3 DNA reads TGTGCCAGCAGCCAGGGCATGTACAATGAGCAGTTCTTC.

This clone was detected only once. The V call is TRBV27, the J call TRBJ1-2; the match to TRBD1 covers 7 bases. Germline V CDR1 and CDR2: MNHEY, SMNVEV (reference sequence). V shed 5 bases and J 7 bases; nucleotides not matched to a gene: 16. The CDR3 is made up of 16 amino acids. CDR3 in amino acids: CASSPAGGRDLSGYTF. The DNA for the CDR3 is TGTGCCAGCAGTCCGGCAGGGGGGCGCGATTTAAGTGGCTACACCTTC.

This clone is labeled medium-sized (0.01 to 0.1%). Different DNA sequences within this sample yield the same CDR3. The J gene is TRBJ1-5, the V gene TRBV2; 8 positions match TRBD1. CDR1 and CDR2 from the germline V gene are SNHLY and FYNNEI. After removal of 8 bases from V and 6 bases from J, the junction contained 6 bases not matched to a gene. The CDR3 spans 13 residues. Here the CDR3 reads CASQQGVGQPQHF. CDR3 sequence (DNA): TGTGCCAGCCAACAGGGGGTAGGTCAGCCCCAGCATTTT.

The chain recombines TRBV5-1 with TRBJ2-5, with D unclear. This CDR3 has 15 amino acids. V lost 0 bases and J lost 1, with 10 bases in between. The germline V gene has CDR1 SGHRS and CDR2 YFSETQ. CDR3 residues: CASSLGRSFQETQYF. CDR3 bases: TGCGCCAGCAGCTTGGGTCGGAGCTTCCAAGAGACCCAGTACTTC.

The chain uses TRBV2 and TRBJ1-5; 11 positions agree with TRBD1. V shed 7 bases, J shed 0 bases, and the junction held 5 bases outside the gene matches. CDR3 length: 16 residues. CDR1 and CDR2 from the germline V gene are SNHLY and FYNNEI. The CDR3 DNA reads as TGTGCCAGCAAGAGGGGGACAGGGGGTAGCAATCAGCCCCAGCATTTT. Translating gives CASKRGTGGSNQPQHF.

The table lists this clone with a few counts. The gene calls are TRBV5-4 and TRBJ1-6; a weak D match, TRBD1 (6 bases). This CDR3 region has 14 residues. The V end lost 0 bases, the J end lost 8 bases, and 9 bases lay between the germline ends. The germline V gene encodes CDR1 SGHNT and CDR2 YYREEE (reference sequence). CDR3 nucleotide sequence: TGTGCCAGCAGCTTGGACAGGGTCGATTCACCCCTCCACTTT. Translation gives CASSLDRVDSPLHF.

The V gene is TRBV7-9, the J gene TRBJ1-5, with unresolved D. Trimming took 2 bases from V and 4 from J, leaving 12 bases between them. The CDR3 has 15 residues. CDR1 is SEHNR, CDR2 FQNEAQ, per germline (reference sequence). The CDR3 nucleotides are TGTGCCAGCAGCTTAACCGGACGGGGAAATCAGCCCCAGCATTTT. Amino acids: CASSLTGRGNQPQHF.

The rearrangement joins TRBV7-2 to TRBJ2-5, with 7 bases that match TRBD2. The end of the DNA is better explained by TRBJ2-7, so the J call may be wrong. The V gene's germline CDR1 is SGHTA and CDR2 FQGNSA. This CDR3 has 16 residues. The DNA of the CDR3 is TGTGCCAGCAGCCCAAGGGGCGGGAGTAGATCCTACGAGCAGTACTTC. Its translation: CASSPRGGSRSYEQYF.

This rearrangement joins TRBV5-1 to TRBJ2-3; 10 bases map to TRBD2. J lost 3 bases, V lost 4 bases, and 2 bases had no gene match. This CDR3 region has 14 residues. The germline CDR1 and CDR2 sequences are SGHRS and YFSETQ. CDR3 sequence: CASSRAGGTDTQYF. As DNA, the CDR3 is TGCGCCAGCAGCCGAGCGGGAGGGACAGATACGCAGTATTTT.